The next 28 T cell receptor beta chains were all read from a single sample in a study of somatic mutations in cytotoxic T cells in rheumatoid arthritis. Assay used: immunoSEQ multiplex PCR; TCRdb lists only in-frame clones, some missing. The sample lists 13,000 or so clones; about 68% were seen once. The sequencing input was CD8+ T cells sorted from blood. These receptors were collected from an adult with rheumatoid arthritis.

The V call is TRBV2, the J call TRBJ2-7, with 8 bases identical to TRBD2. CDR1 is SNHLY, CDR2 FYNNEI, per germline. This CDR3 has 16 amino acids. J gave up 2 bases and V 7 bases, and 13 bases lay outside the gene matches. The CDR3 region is CASTPGGLAGTYEQYF. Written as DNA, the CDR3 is TGTGCCAGCACCCCCGGGGGGCTAGCGGGCACCTACGAGCAGTACTTC.

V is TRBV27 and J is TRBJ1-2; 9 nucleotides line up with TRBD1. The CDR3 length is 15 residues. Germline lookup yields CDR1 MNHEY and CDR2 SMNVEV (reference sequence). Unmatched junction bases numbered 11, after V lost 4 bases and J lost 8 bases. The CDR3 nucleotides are TGTGCCAGCAGTTCCTCGGCAACAGGGGGCGACGGCTACACCTTC. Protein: CASSSSATGGDGYTF.

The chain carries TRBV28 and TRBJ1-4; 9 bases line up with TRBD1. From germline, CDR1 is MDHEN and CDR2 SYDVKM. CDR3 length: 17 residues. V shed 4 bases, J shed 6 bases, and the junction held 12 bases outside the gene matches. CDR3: CASSSSGTGTLDEKLFF. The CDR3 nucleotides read TGTGCCAGCAGTTCCTCCGGGACAGGGACCCTAGATGAAAAACTGTTTTTT.

CDR3 DNA: TGTGCCAGCAGCCGGGAACAGGGTGCAGGACCTGGAAACACCATATATTTT. Protein: CASSREQGAGPGNTIYF. The rearrangement links TRBV4-2 to TRBJ1-3; D perhaps matches TRBD1 (6 bases). V was shortened by 4 bases and J by 2 bases, with 18 bases between the two germline ends. This CDR3 comprises 17 residues. Germline V gene lookup returns CDR1 LGHNA and CDR2 YNFKEQ.

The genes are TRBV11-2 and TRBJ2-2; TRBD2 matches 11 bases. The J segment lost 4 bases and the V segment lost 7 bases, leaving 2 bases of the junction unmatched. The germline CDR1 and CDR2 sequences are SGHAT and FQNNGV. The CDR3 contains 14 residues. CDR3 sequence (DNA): TGTGCCAGCATCGGGACTAGCGGCACCGGGGAGCTGTTTTTT. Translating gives CASIGTSGTGELFF.

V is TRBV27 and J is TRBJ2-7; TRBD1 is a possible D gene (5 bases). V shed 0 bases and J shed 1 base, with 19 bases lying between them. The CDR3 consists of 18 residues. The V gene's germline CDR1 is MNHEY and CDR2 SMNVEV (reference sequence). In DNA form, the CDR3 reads TGTGCCAGCAGTTTATCGGGTTTAGCCTATAAGGGGTCCTACGAGCAGTACTTC. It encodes CASSLSGLAYKGSYEQYF.

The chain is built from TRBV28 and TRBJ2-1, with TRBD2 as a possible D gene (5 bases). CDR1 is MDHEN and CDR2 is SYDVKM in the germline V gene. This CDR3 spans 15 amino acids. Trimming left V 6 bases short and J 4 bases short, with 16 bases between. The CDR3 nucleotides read TGTGCCAGCAGGCACGGGGAGCGGAGGTACAATGAGCAGTTCTTC. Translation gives CASRHGERRYNEQFF.

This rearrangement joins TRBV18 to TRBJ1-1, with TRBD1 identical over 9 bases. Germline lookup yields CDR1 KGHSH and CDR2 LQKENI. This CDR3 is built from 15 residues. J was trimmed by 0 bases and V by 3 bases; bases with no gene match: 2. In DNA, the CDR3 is TGTGCCAGCTCACCGAACAGGGGGCTGAACACTGAAGCTTTCTTT. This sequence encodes CASSPNRGLNTEAFF.

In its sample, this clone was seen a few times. CDR3 in DNA: TGTGCCAGCAGTCGGGAATGGGCGGGGATCTCCTACGAGCAGTACTTC. Translating gives CASSREWAGISYEQYF. The chain is built from TRBV28 and TRBJ2-7; D is possibly TRBD2 (6 bases). In germline, CDR1 is MDHEN, CDR2 SYDVKM. The CDR3 is 16 amino acids. The V end was cut by 5 bases, the J end by 0 bases, with 17 bases between.

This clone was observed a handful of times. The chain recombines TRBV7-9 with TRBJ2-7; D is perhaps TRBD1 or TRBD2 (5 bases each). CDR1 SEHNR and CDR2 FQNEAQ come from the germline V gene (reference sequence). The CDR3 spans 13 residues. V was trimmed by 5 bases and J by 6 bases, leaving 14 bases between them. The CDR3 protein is CASSPLGTGEQYF. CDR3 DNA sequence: TGTGCCAGCAGCCCCCTTGGGACGGGCGAGCAGTACTTC.

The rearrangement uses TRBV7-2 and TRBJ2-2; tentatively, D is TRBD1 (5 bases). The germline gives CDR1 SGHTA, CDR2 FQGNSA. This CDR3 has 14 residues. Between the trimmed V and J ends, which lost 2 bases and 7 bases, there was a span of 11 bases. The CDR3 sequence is CASSLTGNDGELFF. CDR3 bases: TGTGCCAGCAGCTTAACAGGAAACGACGGGGAGCTGTTTTTT. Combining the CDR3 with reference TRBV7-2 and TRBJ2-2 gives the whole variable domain GAGVSQSPSNKVTEKGKDVELRCDPISGHTALYWYRQSLGQGLEFLIYFQGNSAPDKSGLPSDRFSAERTGGSVSTLTIQRTQQEDSAVYLCASSLTGNDGELFFGEGSRLTVL.

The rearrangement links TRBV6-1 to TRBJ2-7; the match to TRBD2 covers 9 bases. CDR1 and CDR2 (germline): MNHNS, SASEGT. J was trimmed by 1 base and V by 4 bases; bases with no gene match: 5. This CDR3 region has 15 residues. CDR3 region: CASSGLAGGSYEQYF. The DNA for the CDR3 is TGTGCCAGCAGTGGACTGGCGGGGGGGTCCTACGAGCAGTACTTC.

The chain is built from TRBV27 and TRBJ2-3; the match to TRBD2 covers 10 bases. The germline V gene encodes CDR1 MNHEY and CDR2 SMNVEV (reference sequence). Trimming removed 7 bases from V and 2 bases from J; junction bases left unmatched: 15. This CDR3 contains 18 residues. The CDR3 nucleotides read TGTGCCAGCACGGACGGAACCCTTAGCGGGGGGTCCACAGATACGCAGTATTTT. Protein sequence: CASTDGTLSGGSTDTQYF.

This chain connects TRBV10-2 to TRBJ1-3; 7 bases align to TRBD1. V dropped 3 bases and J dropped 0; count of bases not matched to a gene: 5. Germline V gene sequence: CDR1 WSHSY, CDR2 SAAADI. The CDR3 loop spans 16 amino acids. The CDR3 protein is CASSEDREYSGNTIYF. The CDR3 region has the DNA TGCGCCAGCAGTGAAGACAGGGAATACTCTGGAAACACCATATATTTT.

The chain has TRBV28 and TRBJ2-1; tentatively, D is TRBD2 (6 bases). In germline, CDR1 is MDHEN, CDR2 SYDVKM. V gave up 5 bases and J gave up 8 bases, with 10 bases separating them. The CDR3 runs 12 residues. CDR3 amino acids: CASSDKRDEQFF. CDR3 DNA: TGTGCCAGCAGTGACAAGCGGGATGAGCAGTTCTTC.

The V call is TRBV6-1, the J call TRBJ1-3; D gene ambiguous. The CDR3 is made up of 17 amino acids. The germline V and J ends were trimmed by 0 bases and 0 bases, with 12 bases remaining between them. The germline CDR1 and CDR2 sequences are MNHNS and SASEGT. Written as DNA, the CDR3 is TGTGCCAGCAGTGAAGCGCTCGGGATTATCTCTGGAAACACCATATATTTT. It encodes CASSEALGIISGNTIYF.

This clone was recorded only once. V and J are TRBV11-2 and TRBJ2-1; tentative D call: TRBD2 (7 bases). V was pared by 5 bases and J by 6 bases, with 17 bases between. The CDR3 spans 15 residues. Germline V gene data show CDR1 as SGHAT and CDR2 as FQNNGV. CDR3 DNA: TGTGCCAGCAGCCCGTGGGGGGGGACATTCAATGAGCAGTTCTTC. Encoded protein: CASSPWGGTFNEQFF.

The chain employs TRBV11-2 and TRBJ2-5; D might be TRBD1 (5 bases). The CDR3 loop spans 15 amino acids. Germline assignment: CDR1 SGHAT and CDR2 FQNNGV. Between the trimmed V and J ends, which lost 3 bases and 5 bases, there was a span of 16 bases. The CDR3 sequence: CASSFRVVLGETQYF. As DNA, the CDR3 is TGTGCCAGCAGCTTCAGGGTGGTCCTAGGGGAGACCCAGTACTTC.

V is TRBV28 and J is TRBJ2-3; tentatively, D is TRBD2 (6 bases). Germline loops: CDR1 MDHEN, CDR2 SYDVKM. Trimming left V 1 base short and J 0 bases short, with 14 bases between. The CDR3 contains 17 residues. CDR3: CASSLFWRGSSTDTQYF. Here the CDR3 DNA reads TGTGCCAGCAGTTTATTTTGGCGGGGATCTAGCACAGATACGCAGTATTTT.

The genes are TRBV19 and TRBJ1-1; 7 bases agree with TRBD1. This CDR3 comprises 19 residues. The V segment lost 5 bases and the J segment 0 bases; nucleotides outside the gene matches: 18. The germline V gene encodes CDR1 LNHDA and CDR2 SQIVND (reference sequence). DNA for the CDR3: TGTGCCAGTAGTCCCAAGCCCGGGACAGAAAGCAGAATGAACACTGAAGCTTTCTTT. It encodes CASSPKPGTESRMNTEAFF.

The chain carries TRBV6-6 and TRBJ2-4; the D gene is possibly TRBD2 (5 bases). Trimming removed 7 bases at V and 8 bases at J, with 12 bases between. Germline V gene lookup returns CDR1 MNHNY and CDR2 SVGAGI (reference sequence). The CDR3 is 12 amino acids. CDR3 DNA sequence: TGTGCCAGCACGGACTGGCCAGACATTCAGTACTTC. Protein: CASTDWPDIQYF.

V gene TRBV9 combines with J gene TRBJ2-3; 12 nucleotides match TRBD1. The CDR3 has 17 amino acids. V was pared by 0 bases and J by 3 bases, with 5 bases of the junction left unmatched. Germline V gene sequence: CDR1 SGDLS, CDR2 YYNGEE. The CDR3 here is CASSVVRDRGLTDTQYF. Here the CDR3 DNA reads TGTGCCAGCAGCGTAGTTCGGGACAGGGGGCTAACAGATACGCAGTATTTT.

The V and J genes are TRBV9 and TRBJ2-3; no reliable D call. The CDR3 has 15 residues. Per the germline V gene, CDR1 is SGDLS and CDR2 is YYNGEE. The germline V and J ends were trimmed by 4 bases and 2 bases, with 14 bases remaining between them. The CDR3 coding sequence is TGTGCCAGCAGCCCTGACGGAGCAATCACAGATACGCAGTATTTT. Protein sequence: CASSPDGAITDTQYF.

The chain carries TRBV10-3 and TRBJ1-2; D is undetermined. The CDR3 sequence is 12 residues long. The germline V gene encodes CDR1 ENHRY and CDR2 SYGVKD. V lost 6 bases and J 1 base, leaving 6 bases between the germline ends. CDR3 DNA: TGTGCCATCAGGACGTATAACTATGGCTACACCTTC. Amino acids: CAIRTYNYGYTF.

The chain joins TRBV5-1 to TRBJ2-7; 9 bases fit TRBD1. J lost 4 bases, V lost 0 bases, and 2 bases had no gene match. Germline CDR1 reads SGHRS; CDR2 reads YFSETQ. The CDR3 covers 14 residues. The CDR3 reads CASSLGQGVYEQYF. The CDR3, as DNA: TGCGCCAGCAGCTTGGGACAGGGGGTTTACGAGCAGTACTTC.

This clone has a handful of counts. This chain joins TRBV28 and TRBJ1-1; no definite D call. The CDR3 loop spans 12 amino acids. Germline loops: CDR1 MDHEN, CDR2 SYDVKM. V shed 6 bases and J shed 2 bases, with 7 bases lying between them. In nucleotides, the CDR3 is TGTGCCAGCAGATTGGGCAACACTGAAGCTTTCTTT. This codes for CASRLGNTEAFF.

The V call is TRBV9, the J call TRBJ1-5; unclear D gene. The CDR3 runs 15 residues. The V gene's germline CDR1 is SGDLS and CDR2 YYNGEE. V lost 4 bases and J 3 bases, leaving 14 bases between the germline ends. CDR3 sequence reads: CASSSGPKLNQPQHF. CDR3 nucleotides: TGTGCCAGCAGCTCAGGACCGAAGCTCAATCAGCCCCAGCATTTT.

The CDR3 bases are TGTGCCTGGAGTGTGAGGAATACAGATACGCAGTATTTT. The encoded protein is CAWSVRNTDTQYF. The gene calls are TRBV30 and TRBJ2-3; D unresolved. The CDR3 runs 13 residues. Between the trimmed V and J ends, which lost 0 bases and 3 bases, there was a span of 7 bases. Germline V gene sequence: CDR1 GTSNPN, CDR2 SVGIG (reference sequence).